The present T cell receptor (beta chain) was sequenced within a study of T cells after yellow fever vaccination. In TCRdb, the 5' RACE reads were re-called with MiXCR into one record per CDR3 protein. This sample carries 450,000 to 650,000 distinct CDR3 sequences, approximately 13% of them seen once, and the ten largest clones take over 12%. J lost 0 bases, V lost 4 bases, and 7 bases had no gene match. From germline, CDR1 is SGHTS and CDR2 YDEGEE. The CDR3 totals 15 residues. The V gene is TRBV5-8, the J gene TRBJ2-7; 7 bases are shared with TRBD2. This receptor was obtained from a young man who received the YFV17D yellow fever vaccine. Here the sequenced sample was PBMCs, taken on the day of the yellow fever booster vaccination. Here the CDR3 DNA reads TGTGCCAGCAGCCGTAGCGGGTCTAGCTCCTACGAGCAGTACTTC. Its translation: CASSRSGSSSYEQYF.